In this sample, the clone carrying this T cell receptor (beta chain) turned up once. Use of 60 Vbeta and 13 Jbeta primers characterized the PCR. The repertoire was sequenced with immunoSEQ multiplex PCR; TCRdb's copy has only in-frame clones and lacks some. The sample includes approximately 210,000 clones, around 80% of them seen just once. This sample is part of a study of cytomegalovirus exposure and HLA in healthy donors. Germline CDR1 SQVTM, CDR2 ANQGSEA. Trimming removed 3 bases from V and 2 bases from J; junction bases left unmatched: 10. There are 18 residues in the CDR3. This rearrangement joins TRBV29-1 to TRBJ2-2, with 12 bases fitting TRBD2. This clonotype was obtained from a man aged 18 to 30 in good health and CMV-seronegative. The sequencing input was PBMCs. DNA for the CDR3: TGCAGCGTTGAGGTGAATGGACTAGCGGGACCAAACACCGGGGAGCTGTTTTTT. It encodes CSVEVNGLAGPNTGELFF.